The 3 T cell receptor beta chains reported below all come from one sample, sequenced in a study of PD-L1 blockade in urothelial cancer. Only in-frame clones appear in the TCRdb table, and some are missing; sequencing was by immunoSEQ multiplex PCR. The data show tens of thousands of clones, roughly 80% seen once. Time point given: peripheral blood 6 weeks after treatment start. The sequenced sample was PBMCs, obtained around atezolizumab (anti-PD-L1) treatment. The source of these receptors is a man between 65 and 85 years old with urothelial cancer.

This clone showed up just a few times. The rearrangement uses TRBV4-2 and TRBJ2-2, with TRBD1 matching 7 bases. Germline lookup yields CDR1 LGHNA and CDR2 YNFKEQ. Trimming removed 0 bases from V and 0 bases from J; junction bases left unmatched: 1. The length of the CDR3 is 16 residues. CDR3 amino acids: CASSQETGANTGELFF. CDR3 in DNA: TGTGCCAGCAGCCAAGAAACAGGGGCGAACACCGGGGAGCTGTTTTTT.

This clone was counted a few times. The chain recombines TRBV10-3 with TRBJ2-5; 8 positions agree with TRBD2. This CDR3 is built from 14 residues. V was pared by 2 bases and J by 5 bases, with 4 bases of the junction left unmatched. The germline V gene has CDR1 ENHRY and CDR2 SYGVKD. CDR3 region: CAISEPTGGETQYF. As DNA, the CDR3 is TGTGCCATCAGTGAGCCCACGGGGGGGGAGACCCAGTACTTC.

This rearrangement joins TRBV19 to TRBJ1-5; TRBD1 might be the D (5 bases). The CDR3 is made up of 16 amino acids. Germline V gene lookup returns CDR1 LNHDA and CDR2 SQIVND (reference sequence). The V and J ends lost 6 bases and 4 bases respectively, with 19 bases between them. The CDR3 nucleotides read TGTGCCAGTAGCACCCCGGGAGCAGGGTGGAATCAGCCCCAGCATTTT. Translating it yields CASSTPGAGWNQPQHF.